The subject of this entry is one TCR beta chain. The target antigen is unknown. This same CDR3 is encoded by further DNA sequences in the sample. Data came from immunoSEQ multiplex PCR; TCRdb stores just in-frame clones and leaves some out. The data contain about 2.4 million clones, over 85% of them seen just once; the ten biggest clones take up roughly 0.14%. This specimen belongs to a study of shared clonotypes between healthy human individuals. Germline CDR1 and CDR2: ENHRY and SYGVKD. There are 13 residues in the CDR3. With V trimmed by 4 bases and J by 4 bases, 0 bases remained unmatched. Broader study findings: Estimated clonotype richness was generally higher in naive than memory subsets.

This chain joins TRBV10-3 and TRBJ2-2; 7 bases align to TRBD2. The sample comprised naive CD4+ T cells sorted from blood. As to subset: CD45RA+ positively selected. The receptor comes from a man aged 18-30 years in good health. CDR3 amino acids: CAISGGGTGELFF. DNA for the CDR3: TGTGCCATCAGTGGCGGGGGCACCGGGGAGCTGTTTTTT.